This TCR beta chain was sequenced during a study of T cells after somatic rescue of genetic block. CDR3 length: 15 residues. Trimming removed 2 bases at V and 2 bases at J, with 13 bases between. Germline V gene lookup returns CDR1 SGHVS and CDR2 FQNEAQ. Profiling relied on immunoSEQ multiplex PCR, and the TCRdb table lists in-frame clones only, not all of them. The profile covers approximately 10,000 clones, with nearly 80% appearing a single time and under 9.5% taken by the ten largest. The specimen was peripheral blood mononuclear cells (PBMCs). This receptor was identified in a boy aged 5-17 years. V is TRBV7-8 and J is TRBJ2-7; D gene uncertain. CDR3 DNA: TGTGCCAGCAGCTTAAGCAATAAGGTGACCTACGAGCAGTACTTC. Its translation is CASSLSNKVTYEQYF.